This T cell receptor beta chain was retrieved from a study of T cells in Graves' hyperthyroidism and ophthalmopathy. Amplification yielded TCR beta CDR3 regions, with RNA transcripts as the source. The primer set for the first-round RT-PCR of the TCR CDR3 was HTBI. TCRdb re-derived calls from the multiplex PCR reads in MiXCR, one entry per CDR3 protein. The sample has about 290,000 distinct CDR3 sequences, roughly 14% seen once; the top ten hold roughly 7.5%. This CDR3 is 16 amino acids long. CDR1 is MNHEY, CDR2 SVGAGI, per germline. V gave up 4 bases and J gave up 6 bases; unmatched junction bases: 10. In its sample, this clonotype was seen a few times.

The source is a woman between 25 and 40 years old with Graves' hyperthyroidism that later progressed to Graves' ophthalmopathy. The genes are TRBV6-5 and TRBJ1-4; 8 bases align to TRBD1. The sequencing input was blood. The CDR3: CASSFGQGGTDEKLFF. In DNA form, the CDR3 reads TGTGCCAGCAGTTTCGGACAGGGTGGGACCGATGAAAAACTGTTTTTT.